Below, 13 T cell receptor beta chains from the same sample are listed, as sequenced in a study of T cell responses to AZD1222 COVID-19 vaccine. Assay: immunoSEQ multiplex PCR; the TCRdb copy retains only in-frame clones and omits some. The repertoire holds 90,000 to 100,000 clones, with 84% as singletons. Here the sequenced sample was peripheral blood, taken 28 days after the second AZD1222 dose. Receptor source: an adult who received the AZD1222 COVID-19 vaccine.

This chain connects TRBV7-9 to TRBJ2-7; TRBD1 matches 8 bases. In germline, CDR1 is SEHNR, CDR2 FQNEAQ (reference sequence). After removal of 5 bases from V and 5 bases from J, the junction contained 8 bases not matched to a gene. This CDR3 has 14 residues. Written as DNA, the CDR3 is TGTGCCAGCAGCCCCCAACAGACAGGGGACGAGCAGTACTTC. This sequence encodes CASSPQQTGDEQYF.

This clone has only a few counts. The chain carries TRBV19 and TRBJ1-6; a possible D gene is TRBD1 (6 bases). This CDR3 has 13 amino acids. V lost 6 bases to trimming and J lost 7 bases, with 10 bases between them. Germline V lookup: CDR1 LNHDA, CDR2 SQIVND (reference sequence). The CDR3 coding sequence is TGTGCCAGTAGGGGAACAGGGAATTCACCCCTCCACTTT. Its translation: CASRGTGNSPLHF.

The chain uses TRBV5-1 and TRBJ1-5, with 7 bases aligning to TRBD1. Germline loops: CDR1 SGHRS, CDR2 YFSETQ. The trim removed 4 bases at V and 6 bases at J, leaving 10 bases unmatched. CDR3 size: 15 residues. The DNA of the CDR3 is TGCGCCAGCAGCGAGACAGGGATCCGCTCTCAGCCCCAGCATTTT. Protein product: CASSETGIRSQPQHF.

The chain combines TRBV27 with TRBJ2-7; D remains ambiguous. V was trimmed by 6 bases and J by 6 bases, leaving 21 bases between them. The CDR3 contains 15 residues. CDR1 is MNHEY and CDR2 is SMNVEV in the germline V gene (reference sequence). The CDR3 DNA is TGTGCCAGCAGACCTGACTTCAACCGAGGCCTCGAGCAGTACTTC. This gives the protein CASRPDFNRGLEQYF.

The chain has TRBV19 and TRBJ1-2; TRBD1 might be the D (5 bases). Germline loops: CDR1 LNHDA, CDR2 SQIVND (reference sequence). The CDR3 length is 12 residues. The V gene lost 9 bases and the J gene lost 1 base, with 9 bases spanning the gap. The CDR3 sequence is CASSRDNYGYTF. The CDR3, as DNA: TGTGCCAGCTCCAGGGATAACTATGGCTACACCTTC.

This chain uses TRBV25-1 with TRBJ2-7, with a possible D match to TRBD1 (6 bases). CDR1 and CDR2 from the germline V gene are MGHDK and SYGVNS. Trimming pared 6 bases from V and 4 bases from J, leaving 13 bases between. This CDR3 is 13 amino acids long. CDR3 bases: TGTGCCAGCAGGACAGGAGTTGCATACGAGCAGTACTTC. It translates to CASRTGVAYEQYF.

Comment on this clone: Sequence at one end of the junction differs from germline and may be a read error. The chain joins TRBV11-2 to TRBJ1-1; D uncertain. The CDR3 is made up of 10 amino acids. The germline gives CDR1 SGHAT, CDR2 FQNNGV. The CDR3 reads CASSSPGPFF. Here the CDR3 DNA reads TGTGCCAGCAGCTCCCCGGGTCCTTTTTTT.

The CDR3 region is CASSLDRVRTDTQYF. In nucleotides, the CDR3 is TGTGCCAGCAGCTTAGACCGGGTGAGGACAGATACGCAGTATTTT. The rearrangement joins TRBV7-2 to TRBJ2-3; D is undetermined. CDR1 is SGHTA, CDR2 FQGNSA, per germline. This CDR3 has 15 amino acids. The V gene lost 1 base and the J gene lost 3 bases, with 11 bases spanning the gap.

The chain couples TRBV4-3 to TRBJ2-3; TRBD2 might be the D (6 bases). Germline V CDR1 and CDR2: LGHNA, YSLEER. The CDR3 consists of 16 residues. Between the trimmed V and J ends, which lost 1 base and 3 bases, there was a span of 14 bases. The CDR3: CASSQAQGGATDTQYF. For the CDR3, the DNA is TGCGCCAGCAGCCAAGCTCAGGGCGGGGCAACAGATACGCAGTATTTT.

V usage is TRBV29-1 and J usage is TRBJ1-2; a weak D match, TRBD1 (6 bases). V was cut by 4 bases and J by 7 bases, with 19 bases left in between. CDR1 and CDR2 (germline): SQVTM, ANQGSEA. There are 14 residues in the CDR3. The CDR3 is CSVAPRQAPGGYTF. CDR3 DNA sequence: TGCAGCGTTGCCCCCAGACAGGCCCCAGGTGGCTACACCTTC.

The chain combines TRBV12-3 or TRBV12-4 with TRBJ1-1, with 7 bases identical to TRBD1. The CDR3 contains 11 residues. Trimming removed 6 bases from V and 10 bases from J; junction bases left unmatched: 5. In DNA, the CDR3 is TGTGCCAGCAGCCGCACAGGGGCAGCTTTCTTT. It specifies CASSRTGAAFF.

V and J are TRBV24-1 and TRBJ2-7; D call uncertain. Trimming left V 2 bases short and J 3 bases short, with 4 bases between. The CDR3 spans 12 residues. CDR1 is KGHDR, CDR2 SFDVKD, per germline. The CDR3 DNA sequence: TGTGCCACCAGTGATTCAAGCTACGAGCAGTACTTC. As protein: CATSDSSYEQYF.

This clone was detected only once. This chain joins TRBV4-1 and TRBJ2-7; 7 bases are a match to TRBD1. Germline loops: CDR1 MGHRA, CDR2 YSYEKL. J lost 1 base, V lost 4 bases, and 7 bases had no gene match. The CDR3 covers 15 residues. For the CDR3, the DNA is TGCGCCAGCAGCCTCCGGGACAGCTTATCCTACGAGCAGTACTTC. Its translation is CASSLRDSLSYEQYF.